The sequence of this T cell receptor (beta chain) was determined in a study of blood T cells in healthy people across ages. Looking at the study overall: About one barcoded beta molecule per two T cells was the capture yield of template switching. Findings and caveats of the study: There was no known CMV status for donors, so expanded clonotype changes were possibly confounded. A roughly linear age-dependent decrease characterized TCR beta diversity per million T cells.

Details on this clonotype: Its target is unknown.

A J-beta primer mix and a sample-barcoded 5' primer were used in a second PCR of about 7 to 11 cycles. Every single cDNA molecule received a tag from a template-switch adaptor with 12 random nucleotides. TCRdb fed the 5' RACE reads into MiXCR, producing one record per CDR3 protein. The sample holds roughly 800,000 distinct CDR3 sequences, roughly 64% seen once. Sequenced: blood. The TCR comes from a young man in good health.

CDR3 sequence: CASSYRNIAGEKLFF. DNA of the CDR3: TGTGCCAGCAGCTATCGAAACATTGCCGGGGAAAAACTGTTTTTT. The V and J genes are TRBV7-2 and TRBJ1-4; D not certain. Germline CDR1 is SGHTA and CDR2 is FQGNSA. This CDR3 has 15 residues. Trimming stripped 4 bases from V and 8 bases from J, with 17 bases between.